This record looks at one TCR beta chain sequence and its context. The sample carries other DNA sequences with the same CDR3. The data derive from a study of blood T cell repertoires in COVID-19. Only in-frame clones appear in the TCRdb table, and some are missing; sequencing was by immunoSEQ multiplex PCR. The sample has about 310,000 clones, 75% to 90% seen once; the top ten hold around 2.2%. This CDR3 contains 15 residues. The V end was cut by 0 bases, the J end by 0 bases, with 8 bases between. Germline assignment: CDR1 SGHAT and CDR2 FQNNGV. The clonotype comes from a man aged 30-40 years who had recovered from COVID-19. The genes are TRBV11-2 and TRBJ1-2, with D unclear. Sequencing was performed on PBMCs or T cells enriched from blood (not recorded which). The CDR3 region is CASSLEGASNYGYTF. CDR3 sequence (DNA): TGTGCCAGCAGCTTAGAAGGAGCTTCTAACTATGGCTACACCTTC.